The subject of this entry is one TCR beta chain. No antigen is known for it. The V segment lost 2 bases and the J segment 8 bases; nucleotides outside the gene matches: 8. Looked up from germline, CDR1 is MNHEY and CDR2 is SMNVEV (reference sequence). This CDR3 is 17 amino acids long. The data belong to a study of cytomegalovirus exposure and HLA in healthy donors. Overall study results and limits: The authors listed approximately 160 TCR beta chains as cytomegalovirus-associated. The classifier reportedly diagnosed cytomegalovirus status with high sensitivity and specificity.

PCR used 60 Vbeta primers and 13 Jbeta primers. Sequencing was performed with immunoSEQ multiplex PCR; in TCRdb, only in-frame clones are kept and a portion is missing. The top ten clones hold 1% of a sample with about 180,000 clones, around 85% of them seen once. The sample comprised PBMCs. This receptor was obtained from a boy aged 2-9 years in good health and CMV-seronegative. The genes are TRBV27 and TRBJ2-1; 14 bases agree with TRBD2. The CDR3 DNA follows: TGTGCCAGCAGTTTAACCTTGGGGACTAGCGGGAGAGATGAGCAGTTCTTC. It encodes CASSLTLGTSGRDEQFF.